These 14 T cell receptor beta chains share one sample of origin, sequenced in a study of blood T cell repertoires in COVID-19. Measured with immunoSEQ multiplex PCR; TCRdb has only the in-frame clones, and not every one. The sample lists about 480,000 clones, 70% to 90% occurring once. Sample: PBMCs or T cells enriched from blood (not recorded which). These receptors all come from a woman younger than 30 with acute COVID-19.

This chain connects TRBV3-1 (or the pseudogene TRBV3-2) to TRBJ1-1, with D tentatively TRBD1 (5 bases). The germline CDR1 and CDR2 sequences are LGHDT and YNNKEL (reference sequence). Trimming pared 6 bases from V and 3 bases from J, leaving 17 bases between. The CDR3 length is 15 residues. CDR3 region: CASRPRGSLDTEAFF. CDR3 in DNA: TGTGCCAGCAGACCAAGGGGCAGCTTGGACACTGAAGCTTTCTTT.

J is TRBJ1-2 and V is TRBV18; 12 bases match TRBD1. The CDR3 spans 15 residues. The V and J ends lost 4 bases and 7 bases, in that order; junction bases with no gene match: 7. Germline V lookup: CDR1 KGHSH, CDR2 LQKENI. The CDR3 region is CASSLEGQGASGYTF. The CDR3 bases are TGTGCCAGCTCACTTGAGGGACAGGGGGCATCTGGCTACACCTTC.

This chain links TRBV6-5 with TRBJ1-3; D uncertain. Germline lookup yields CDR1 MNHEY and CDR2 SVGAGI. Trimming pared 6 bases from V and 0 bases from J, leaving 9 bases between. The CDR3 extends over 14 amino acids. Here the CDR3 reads CASSPGFSGNTIYF. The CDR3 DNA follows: TGTGCCAGCAGCCCGGGGTTCTCTGGAAACACCATATATTTT.

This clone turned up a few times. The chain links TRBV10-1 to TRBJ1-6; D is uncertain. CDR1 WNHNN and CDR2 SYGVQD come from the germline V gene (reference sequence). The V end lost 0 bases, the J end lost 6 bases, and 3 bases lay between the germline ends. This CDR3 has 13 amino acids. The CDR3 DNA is TGCGCCAGCAGTGAGTCGGCTAATTCACCCCTCCACTTT. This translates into CASSESANSPLHF.

CDR3 nucleotides: TGTGCCAGCAGTTTGATGGGACATCGTCCCCTCTCCAATGAGCAGTTCTTC. This sequence encodes CASSLMGHRPLSNEQFF. The chain uses TRBV27 and TRBJ2-1; TRBD1 is a possible D gene (6 bases). V lost 3 bases and J 6 bases, leaving 21 bases between the germline ends. Germline CDR1 is MNHEY and CDR2 is SMNVEV (reference sequence). The CDR3 extends over 17 amino acids.

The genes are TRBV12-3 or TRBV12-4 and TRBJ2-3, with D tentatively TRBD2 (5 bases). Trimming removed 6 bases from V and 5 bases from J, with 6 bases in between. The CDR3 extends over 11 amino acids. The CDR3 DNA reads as TGTGCCAGCAGCCGGGGAGATACGCAGTATTTT. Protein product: CASSRGDTQYF.

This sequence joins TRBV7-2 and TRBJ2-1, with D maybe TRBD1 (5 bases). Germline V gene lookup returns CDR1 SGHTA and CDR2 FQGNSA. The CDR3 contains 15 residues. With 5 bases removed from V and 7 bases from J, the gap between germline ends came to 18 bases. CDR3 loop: CASSQSGIGGNEQFF. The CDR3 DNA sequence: TGTGCCAGCAGCCAGTCAGGGATAGGTGGGAATGAGCAGTTCTTC.

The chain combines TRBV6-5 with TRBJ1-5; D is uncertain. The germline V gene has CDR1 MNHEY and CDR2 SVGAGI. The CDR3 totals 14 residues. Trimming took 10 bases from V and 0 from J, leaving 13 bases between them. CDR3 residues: CATMEIDSNQPQHF. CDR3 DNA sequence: TGTGCCACGATGGAGATAGATAGCAATCAGCCCCAGCATTTT.

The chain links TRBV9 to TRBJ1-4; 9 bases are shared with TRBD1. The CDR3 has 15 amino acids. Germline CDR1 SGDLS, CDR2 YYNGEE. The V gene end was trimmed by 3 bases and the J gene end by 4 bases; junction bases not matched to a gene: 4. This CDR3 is CASSARTGDNEKLFF. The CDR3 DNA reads TGTGCCAGCAGCGCCCGGACAGGGGATAATGAAAAACTGTTTTTT. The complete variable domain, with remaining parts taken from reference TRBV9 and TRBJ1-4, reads DSGVTQTPKHLITATGQRVTLRCSPRSGDLSVYWYQQSLDQGLQFLIQYYNGEERAKGNILERFSAQQFPDLHSELNLSSLELGDSALYFCASSARTGDNEKLFFGSGTQLSVL.

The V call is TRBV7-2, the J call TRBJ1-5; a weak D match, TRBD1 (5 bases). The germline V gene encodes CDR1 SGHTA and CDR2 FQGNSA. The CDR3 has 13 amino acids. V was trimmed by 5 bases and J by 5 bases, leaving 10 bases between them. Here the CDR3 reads CASSRQFDQPQHF. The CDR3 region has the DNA TGTGCCAGCAGCCGACAGTTCGATCAGCCCCAGCATTTT. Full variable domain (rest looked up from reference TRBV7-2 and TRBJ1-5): GAGVSQSPSNKVTEKGKDVELRCDPISGHTALYWYRQSLGQGLEFLIYFQGNSAPDKSGLPSDRFSAERTGGSVSTLTIQRTQQEDSAVYLCASSRQFDQPQHFGDGTRLSIL.

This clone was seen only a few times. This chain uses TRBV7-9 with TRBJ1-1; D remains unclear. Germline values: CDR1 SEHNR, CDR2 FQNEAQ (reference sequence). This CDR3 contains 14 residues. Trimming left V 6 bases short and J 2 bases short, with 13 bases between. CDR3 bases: TGTGCCAGCAGAAAGGACGGGGAAAACACTGAAGCTTTCTTT. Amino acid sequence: CASRKDGENTEAFF.

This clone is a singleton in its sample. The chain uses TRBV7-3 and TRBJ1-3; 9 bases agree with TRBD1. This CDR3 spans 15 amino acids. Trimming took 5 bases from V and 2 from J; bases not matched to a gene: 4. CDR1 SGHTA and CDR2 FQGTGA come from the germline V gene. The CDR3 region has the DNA TGTGCCAGCAGCGAACAGGGGGCGGCTGGAAACACCATATATTTT. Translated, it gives CASSEQGAAGNTIYF.

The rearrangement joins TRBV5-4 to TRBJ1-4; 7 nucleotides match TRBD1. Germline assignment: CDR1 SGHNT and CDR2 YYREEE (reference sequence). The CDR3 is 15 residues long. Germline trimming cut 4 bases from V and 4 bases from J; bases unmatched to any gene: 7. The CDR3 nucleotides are TGTGCCAGCAGCGTCCCGGGACAGCATAATGAAAAACTGTTTTTT. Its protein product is CASSVPGQHNEKLFF.

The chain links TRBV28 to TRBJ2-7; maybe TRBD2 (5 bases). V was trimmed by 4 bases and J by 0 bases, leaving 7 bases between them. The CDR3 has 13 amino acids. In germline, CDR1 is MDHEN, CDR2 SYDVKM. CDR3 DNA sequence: TGTGCCAGCAGTTCCCGGGACTCCTACGAGCAGTACTTC. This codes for CASSSRDSYEQYF.